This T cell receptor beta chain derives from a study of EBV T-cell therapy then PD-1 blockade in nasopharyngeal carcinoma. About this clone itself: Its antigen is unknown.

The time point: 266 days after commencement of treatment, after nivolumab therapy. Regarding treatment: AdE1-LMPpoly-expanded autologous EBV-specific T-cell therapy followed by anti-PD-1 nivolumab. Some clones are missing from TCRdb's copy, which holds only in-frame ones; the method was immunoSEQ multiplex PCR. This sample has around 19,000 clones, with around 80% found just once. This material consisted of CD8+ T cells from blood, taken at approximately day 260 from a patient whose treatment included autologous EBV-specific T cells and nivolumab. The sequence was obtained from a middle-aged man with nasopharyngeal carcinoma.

For the CDR3, the DNA is TGTGCCAGCAGTTTCCTAGCAGGGGGAGGCTATGGCTACACCTTC. The encoded protein is CASSFLAGGGYGYTF. The rearrangement links TRBV27 to TRBJ1-2; 7 nucleotides align to TRBD1. Germline loops: CDR1 MNHEY, CDR2 SMNVEV (reference sequence). V dropped 3 bases and J dropped 4; count of bases not matched to a gene: 8. The CDR3 totals 15 residues.